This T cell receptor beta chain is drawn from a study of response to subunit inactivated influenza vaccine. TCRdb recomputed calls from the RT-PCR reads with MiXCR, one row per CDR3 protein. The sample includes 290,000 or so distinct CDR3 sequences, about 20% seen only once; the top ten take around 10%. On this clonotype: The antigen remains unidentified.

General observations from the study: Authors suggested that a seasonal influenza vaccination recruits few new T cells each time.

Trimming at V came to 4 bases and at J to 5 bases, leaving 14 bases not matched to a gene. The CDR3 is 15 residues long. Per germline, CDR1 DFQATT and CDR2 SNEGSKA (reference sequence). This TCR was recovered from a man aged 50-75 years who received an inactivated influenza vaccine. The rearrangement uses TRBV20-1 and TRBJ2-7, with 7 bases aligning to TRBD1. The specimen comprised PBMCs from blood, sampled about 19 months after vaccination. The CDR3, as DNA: TGCAGTGCTACCCGGGACAGATCAAACAAGGACGAGCAGTACTTC. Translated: CSATRDRSNKDEQYF.